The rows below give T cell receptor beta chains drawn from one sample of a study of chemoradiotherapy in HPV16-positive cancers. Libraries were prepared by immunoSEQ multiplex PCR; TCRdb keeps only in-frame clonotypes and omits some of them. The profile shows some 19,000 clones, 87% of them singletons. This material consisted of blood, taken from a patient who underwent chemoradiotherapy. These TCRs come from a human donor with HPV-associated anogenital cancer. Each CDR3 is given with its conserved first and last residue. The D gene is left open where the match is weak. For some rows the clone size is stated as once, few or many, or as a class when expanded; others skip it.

CDR3aa: CASRAGVGKETQYF
CDR3nt: TGTGCCAGCAGGGCGGGAGTGGGGAAAGAGACCCAGTACTTC
v_gene: TRBV2
d_gene: TRBD2
abundance: .
j_gene: TRBJ2-5

CDR3aa: CASSLGTTQETQYF
CDR3nt: TGTGCCAGCAGCCTGGGGACCACCCAAGAGACCCAGTACTTC
v_gene: TRBV7-8
d_gene: .
abundance: .
j_gene: TRBJ2-5

CDR3aa: CASSFQGANSPLHF
CDR3nt: TGTGCCAGCAGCTTTCAGGGGGCTAATTCACCCCTCCACTTT
v_gene: TRBV7-3
d_gene: TRBD1
abundance: .
j_gene: TRBJ1-6

CDR3aa: CASRRQGPDSYEQYF
CDR3nt: TGTGCCAGCAGACGACAGGGGCCGGACTCCTACGAGCAGTACTTC
v_gene: TRBV28
d_gene: TRBD1
abundance: .
j_gene: TRBJ2-7

CDR3aa: CASSPGQEAFF
CDR3nt: TGTGCCAGCAGCCCTGGACAGGAAGCTTTCTTT
v_gene: TRBV7-2
d_gene: .
abundance: once
j_gene: TRBJ1-1

CDR3aa: CASSGPGGEDEQYF
CDR3nt: TGTGCCAGCAGCGGGCCGGGAGGGGAGGACGAGCAGTACTTC
v_gene: TRBV9
d_gene: TRBD2
abundance: .
j_gene: TRBJ2-7

CDR3aa: CASSVEDRGNTEAFF
CDR3nt: TGTGCCAGCAGCGTAGAGGACAGGGGCAACACTGAAGCTTTCTTT
v_gene: TRBV9
d_gene: TRBD1
abundance: .
j_gene: TRBJ1-1

CDR3aa: CARVGRDRYEQYF
CDR3nt: TGTGCCAGGGTAGGGCGGGATAGGTACGAGCAGTACTTC
v_gene: TRBV19
d_gene: .
abundance: .
j_gene: TRBJ2-7

CDR3aa: CASSEGTGGYTF
CDR3nt: TGTGCCAGCAGTGAAGGTACAGGGGGCTACACCTTC
v_gene: TRBV2
d_gene: .
abundance: .
j_gene: TRBJ1-2

CDR3aa: CASRAGQQSNQPQHF
CDR3nt: TGTGCCAGTAGGGCGGGACAGCAGAGCAATCAGCCCCAGCATTTT
v_gene: TRBV19
d_gene: TRBD1
abundance: .
j_gene: TRBJ1-5

CDR3aa: CASSFRRTGELFF
CDR3nt: TGTGCCAGCAGCTTTCGGAGAACCGGGGAGCTGTTTTTT
v_gene: TRBV11-2
d_gene: .
abundance: .
j_gene: TRBJ2-2

CDR3aa: CASRPGQGKDEKLFF
CDR3nt: TGTGCCAGTAGGCCGGGACAGGGAAAGGATGAAAAACTGTTTTTT
v_gene: TRBV19
d_gene: TRBD1
abundance: .
j_gene: TRBJ1-4

CDR3aa: CASSRTSGAYNEQFF
CDR3nt: TGTGCCAGCAGTCGCACTAGCGGGGCTTACAATGAGCAGTTCTTC
v_gene: TRBV6-5
d_gene: TRBD2
abundance: .
j_gene: TRBJ2-1

CDR3aa: CASSLVGVVGGNNGGYTF
CDR3nt: TGTGCCAGCAGCTTAGTTGGGGTAGTGGGGGGGAACAACGGAGGCTACACCTTC
v_gene: TRBV7-8
d_gene: .
abundance: .
j_gene: TRBJ1-2

CDR3aa: CASSPRTYGYTF
CDR3nt: TGTGCCAGCAGCCCGCGTACGTACGGCTACACCTTC
v_gene: TRBV28
d_gene: .
abundance: few
j_gene: TRBJ1-2

CDR3aa: CASLSRSRSGNTIYF
CDR3nt: TGTGCCAGCTTAAGTAGGAGTCGCTCAGGAAACACCATATATTTT
v_gene: TRBV19
d_gene: .
abundance: few
j_gene: TRBJ1-3

CDR3aa: CASSQDAQGLADYNEQFF
CDR3nt: TGCGCCAGCAGCCAAGATGCCCAGGGACTAGCGGATTACAATGAGCAGTTCTTC
v_gene: TRBV4-3
d_gene: TRBD2
abundance: .
j_gene: TRBJ2-1

CDR3aa: CASSSRGAGQPQHF
CDR3nt: TGTGCCAGTAGTTCCAGGGGAGCAGGACAGCCCCAGCATTTT
v_gene: TRBV19
d_gene: .
abundance: .
j_gene: TRBJ1-5

CDR3aa: CASSLITGQFGRYTEAFF
CDR3nt: TGTGCCAGCAGCTTAATAACGGGACAGTTTGGACGGTACACTGAAGCTTTCTTT
v_gene: TRBV7-3
d_gene: TRBD1
abundance: once
j_gene: TRBJ1-1

CDR3aa: CASSRTGGVTETQYF
CDR3nt: TGTGCCAGCAGCCGAACAGGGGGCGTAACTGAGACCCAGTACTTC
v_gene: TRBV7-2
d_gene: TRBD1
abundance: once
j_gene: TRBJ2-5

CDR3aa: CASSWTSGGPDTQYF
CDR3nt: TGTGCCAGTAGTTGGACTAGCGGGGGCCCAGATACGCAGTATTTT
v_gene: TRBV19
d_gene: TRBD2
abundance: .
j_gene: TRBJ2-3

CDR3aa: CSVRSGGMGTDTQYF
CDR3nt: TGCAGCGTTCGGTCAGGGGGAATGGGCACAGATACGCAGTATTTT
v_gene: TRBV29-1
d_gene: TRBD1
abundance: .
j_gene: TRBJ2-3

CDR3aa: CASSPGVLSTDTQYF
CDR3nt: TGTGCCAGCAGCCCCGGGGTCCTTAGCACAGATACGCAGTATTTT
v_gene: TRBV7-2
d_gene: .
abundance: .
j_gene: TRBJ2-3

CDR3aa: CASRTSGRAQETQYF
CDR3nt: TGCGCCAGCAGGACTAGCGGGAGGGCCCAAGAGACCCAGTACTTC
v_gene: TRBV10-1
d_gene: TRBD2
abundance: .
j_gene: TRBJ2-5

CDR3aa: CASSYPGTRGHEQYF
CDR3nt: TGTGCCAGCAGCTACCCCGGGACTAGAGGGCACGAGCAGTACTTC
v_gene: TRBV7-8
d_gene: TRBD2
abundance: .
j_gene: TRBJ2-7

CDR3aa: CASSSRVRDRDFYGYTF
CDR3nt: TGCGCCAGCAGCTCGAGAGTCCGGGACAGGGACTTCTATGGCTACACCTTC
v_gene: TRBV5-1
d_gene: TRBD1
abundance: .
j_gene: TRBJ1-2

CDR3aa: CASSVAGGNYEQYF
CDR3nt: TGTGCCAGCAGTGTCGCGGGAGGGAACTACGAGCAGTACTTC
v_gene: TRBV6-1
d_gene: TRBD2
abundance: .
j_gene: TRBJ2-7

CDR3aa: CSVQGAVNTEAFF
CDR3nt: TGCAGCGTTCAGGGGGCCGTGAACACTGAAGCTTTCTTT
v_gene: TRBV29-1
d_gene: TRBD1
abundance: .
j_gene: TRBJ1-1

CDR3aa: CASRDSYEQYF
CDR3nt: TGTGCCAGCAGAGACTCCTACGAGCAGTACTTC
v_gene: TRBV6-5
d_gene: .
abundance: .
j_gene: TRBJ2-7

CDR3aa: CASSSFGQGVNTGELFF
CDR3nt: TGTGCCAGCAGTTCCTTTGGACAGGGTGTCAACACCGGGGAGCTGTTTTTT
v_gene: TRBV27
d_gene: TRBD1
abundance: .
j_gene: TRBJ2-2

CDR3aa: CASSLADRGYTDTQYF
CDR3nt: TGTGCCAGCAGCTTAGCTGACAGGGGATATACAGATACGCAGTATTTT
v_gene: TRBV7-9
d_gene: TRBD1
abundance: .
j_gene: TRBJ2-3

CDR3aa: CASSLGIEQFF
CDR3nt: TGTGCCAGCAGTTTAGGCATAGAGCAGTTCTTC
v_gene: TRBV27
d_gene: .
abundance: .
j_gene: TRBJ2-1

CDR3aa: CASSFPLGAGGSYNEQFF
CDR3nt: TGTGCCAGCAGTTTCCCCCTGGGGGCGGGAGGATCCTACAATGAGCAGTTCTTC
v_gene: TRBV6-7
d_gene: TRBD2
abundance: .
j_gene: TRBJ2-1

CDR3aa: CASTVGGGYGDTQYF
CDR3nt: TGTGCCAGCACCGTGGGCGGGGGGTATGGAGATACGCAGTATTTT
v_gene: TRBV5-4
d_gene: TRBD2
abundance: .
j_gene: TRBJ2-3

CDR3aa: CASSLASSGGVLEQYF
CDR3nt: TGTGCCAGCAGCTTAGCCTCTAGCGGGGGGGTACTCGAGCAGTACTTC
v_gene: TRBV7-9
d_gene: TRBD2
abundance: .
j_gene: TRBJ2-7

CDR3aa: CASSLGDRGDEKLFF
CDR3nt: TGTGCCAGCAGCTTAGGAGATAGGGGGGATGAAAAACTGTTTTTT
v_gene: TRBV7-9
d_gene: .
abundance: .
j_gene: TRBJ1-4

CDR3aa: CASSTAGGLTTDTQYF
CDR3nt: TGTGCCAGTAGTACGGCAGGGGGCCTAACCACAGATACGCAGTATTTT
v_gene: TRBV19
d_gene: TRBD1
abundance: few
j_gene: TRBJ2-3

CDR3aa: CASRAWRGAAVETQYF
CDR3nt: TGTGCCAGCCGAGCCTGGCGGGGAGCCGCAGTTGAGACCCAGTACTTC
v_gene: TRBV7-2
d_gene: .
abundance: .
j_gene: TRBJ2-5

CDR3aa: CASSTAWAGVNTEAFF
CDR3nt: TGTGCCAGTAGTACCGCTTGGGCGGGAGTGAACACTGAAGCTTTCTTT
v_gene: TRBV19
d_gene: .
abundance: .
j_gene: TRBJ1-1

CDR3aa: CASRFTGNYGYTF
CDR3nt: TGTGCCAGCAGATTTACAGGGAACTATGGCTACACCTTC
v_gene: TRBV27
d_gene: .
abundance: once
j_gene: TRBJ1-2

CDR3aa: CASSLPVGETQYF
CDR3nt: TGTGCCAGCAGTCTCCCTGTCGGCGAGACCCAGTACTTC
v_gene: TRBV7-9
d_gene: .
abundance: .
j_gene: TRBJ2-5

CDR3aa: CASSPDSPYEQYF
CDR3nt: TGTGCCAGCAGTCCGGACAGCCCCTACGAGCAGTACTTC
v_gene: TRBV6-6
d_gene: .
abundance: .
j_gene: TRBJ2-7

CDR3aa: CASSVQAGGQETQYF
CDR3nt: TGTGCCAGCAGCGTACAAGCGGGGGGCCAAGAGACCCAGTACTTC
v_gene: TRBV9
d_gene: TRBD2
abundance: .
j_gene: TRBJ2-5

CDR3aa: CASRRDPAYNEQFF
CDR3nt: TGTGCCAGCAGACGGGACCCCGCCTACAATGAGCAGTTCTTC
v_gene: TRBV6-4
d_gene: .
abundance: .
j_gene: TRBJ2-1

CDR3aa: CASSSTDRDYYGYTF
CDR3nt: TGTGCCAGCAGCTCGACTGACAGGGATTACTATGGCTACACCTTC
v_gene: TRBV7-9
d_gene: TRBD1
abundance: few
j_gene: TRBJ1-2

CDR3aa: CASNPAGRETGEQYF
CDR3nt: TGTGCCAGTAACCCGGCGGGGCGGGAGACGGGCGAGCAGTACTTC
v_gene: TRBV19
d_gene: TRBD2
abundance: few
j_gene: TRBJ2-7

CDR3aa: CASSLVPGGSYEQYF
CDR3nt: TGCGCCAGCAGCTTGGTTCCAGGGGGGAGCTACGAGCAGTACTTC
v_gene: TRBV5-1
d_gene: .
abundance: .
j_gene: TRBJ2-7

CDR3aa: CASSDGSGASYNSPLHF
CDR3nt: TGTGCCAGCAGCGACGGGTCAGGTGCTTCCTATAATTCACCCCTCCACTTT
v_gene: TRBV9
d_gene: .
abundance: .
j_gene: TRBJ1-6

CDR3aa: CASSVRDRVYNEQFF
CDR3nt: TGTGCCAGCAGCGTCCGGGACAGGGTTTACAATGAGCAGTTCTTC
v_gene: TRBV5-6
d_gene: TRBD1
abundance: few
j_gene: TRBJ2-1

CDR3aa: CASSIRAHTSGRQNRTDTQYF
CDR3nt: TGTGCCAGTAGTATTAGGGCCCATACTAGCGGGAGGCAGAACCGCACAGATACGCAGTATTTT
v_gene: TRBV19
d_gene: TRBD2
abundance: once
j_gene: TRBJ2-3

CDR3aa: CASSSGASGNIQYF
CDR3nt: TGTGCCAGTAGTTCCGGGGCCAGTGGAAACATTCAGTACTTC
v_gene: TRBV19
d_gene: .
abundance: .
j_gene: TRBJ2-4

CDR3aa: CASSAGGSGANVLTF
CDR3nt: TGTGCCAGCTCGGCTGGCGGGTCGGGGGCCAACGTCCTGACTTTC
v_gene: TRBV28
d_gene: .
abundance: .
j_gene: TRBJ2-6

CDR3aa: CASSLAAREQYF
CDR3nt: TGTGCCAGCAGCTTGGCGGCCCGCGAGCAGTACTTC
v_gene: TRBV7-9
d_gene: .
abundance: .
j_gene: TRBJ2-7

CDR3aa: CASSYSGTGLYEQYF
CDR3nt: TGTGCCAGCAGTTACTCCGGGACAGGGTTATACGAGCAGTACTTC
v_gene: TRBV6-5
d_gene: TRBD1
abundance: .
j_gene: TRBJ2-7

CDR3aa: CASSLAPGGVGTEAFF
CDR3nt: TGTGCCAGCAGCCTAGCCCCAGGGGGCGTAGGGACTGAAGCTTTCTTT
v_gene: TRBV7-2
d_gene: TRBD1
abundance: .
j_gene: TRBJ1-1

CDR3aa: CASSLDLNTQYF
CDR3nt: TGTGCCAGCAGCCTGGACTTAAATACGCAGTATTTT
v_gene: TRBV5-4
d_gene: .
abundance: .
j_gene: TRBJ2-3

CDR3aa: CASSMQARKDRGHTEAFF
CDR3nt: TGTGCCAGCAGCATGCAGGCACGAAAGGACAGGGGACACACTGAAGCTTTCTTT
v_gene: TRBV28
d_gene: TRBD1
abundance: once
j_gene: TRBJ1-1

CDR3aa: CASSHQETQYF
CDR3nt: TGCGCCAGCAGCCACCAAGAGACCCAGTACTTC
v_gene: TRBV5-1
d_gene: .
abundance: .
j_gene: TRBJ2-5

CDR3aa: CATGHRTLSYGYTF
CDR3nt: TGTGCCACCGGACACAGGACCTTAAGCTATGGCTACACCTTC
v_gene: TRBV15
d_gene: .
abundance: .
j_gene: TRBJ1-2